One sample yielded the 10 T cell receptor beta chains listed below, sequenced in a study of cytomegalovirus exposure and HLA in healthy donors. PCR employed 60 Vbeta and 13 Jbeta primers. Libraries were prepared by immunoSEQ multiplex PCR; TCRdb keeps only in-frame clonotypes and omits some of them. The table records around 160,000 clones, around 75% of them present only once. The sample comprised PBMCs. All receptors derive from a male donor in good health and CMV-seronegative.

This sequence joins TRBV7-8 and TRBJ2-5; 8 nucleotides line up with TRBD1. There are 17 residues in the CDR3. The germline V gene has CDR1 SGHVS and CDR2 FQNEAQ. V lost 0 bases and J lost 4; bases outside the gene matches: 10. CDR3 in DNA: TGTGCCAGCAGCTTAGCCCGGACAGGGAGAGCAACAGAGACCCAGTACTTC. It codes for CASSLARTGRATETQYF.

V is TRBV28 and J is TRBJ1-4; the D gene is possibly TRBD1 (6 bases). Germline V gene data show CDR1 as MDHEN and CDR2 as SYDVKM. This CDR3 has 16 amino acids. Trimming pared 5 bases from V and 3 bases from J, leaving 16 bases between. The CDR3, as DNA: TGTGCCAGCAGTCCGCCCGGGGGGCTCGCTAATGAAAAACTGTTTTTT. It specifies CASSPPGGLANEKLFF.

In its sample, this clone was seen a few times. The V call is TRBV5-1, the J call TRBJ1-3, with D perhaps matching TRBD1 (6 bases). The V end lost 4 bases, the J end lost 0 bases, and 17 bases lay between the germline ends. Per germline, CDR1 SGHRS and CDR2 YFSETQ. The CDR3 loop spans 17 amino acids. CDR3 in amino acids: CASSGRTAPGSGNTIYF. The CDR3 nucleotides are TGCGCCAGCAGCGGCCGGACAGCTCCTGGCTCTGGAAACACCATATATTTT.

Here the CDR3 reads CASRTLMNTEAFF. DNA for the CDR3: TGTGCCAGCAGGACTCTGATGAACACTGAAGCTTTCTTT. This chain uses TRBV2 with TRBJ1-1, with D uncertain. CDR3 length equals 13 residues. Germline CDR1 SNHLY, CDR2 FYNNEI. V was cut by 6 bases and J by 0 bases, with 8 bases left in between.

V gene TRBV27 combines with J gene TRBJ2-7; TRBD2 is a possible D gene (6 bases). CDR1 is MNHEY and CDR2 is SMNVEV in the germline V gene (reference sequence). The CDR3 sequence is 15 residues long. Deletions cut 0 bases from V and 2 bases from J, with 11 bases between. In nucleotides, the CDR3 is TGTGCCAGCAGTTTATCGGGACTTGGGCCCTACGAGCAGTACTTC. Protein sequence: CASSLSGLGPYEQYF.

The chain couples TRBV5-8 to TRBJ1-2; D call uncertain. Deletions cut 0 bases from V and 4 bases from J, with 10 bases between. The CDR3 sequence is 14 residues long. The germline gives CDR1 SGHTS, CDR2 YDEGEE. CDR3 coding DNA: TGTGCCAGCAGCTTGGGACCTAGGAGCTATGGCTACACCTTC. Its translation is CASSLGPRSYGYTF.

This chain uses TRBV4-1 with TRBJ1-1, with TRBD1 identical over 7 bases. V shed 1 base and J 3 bases; nucleotides not matched to a gene: 8. This CDR3 comprises 16 residues. Germline values: CDR1 MGHRA, CDR2 YSYEKL. CDR3 DNA sequence: TGCGCCAGCAGCCAAGGGCCGTTCCAGGGGGACACTGAAGCTTTCTTT. Translating gives CASSQGPFQGDTEAFF.

On this clone: The sample holds other DNA sequences that translate to the same CDR3. The rearrangement joins TRBV2 to TRBJ1-5; D possibly corresponds to TRBD1 (6 bases). Germline V gene sequence: CDR1 SNHLY, CDR2 FYNNEI. This CDR3 comprises 14 residues. Trimming stripped 6 bases from V and 1 base from J, with 10 bases between. CDR3 in DNA: TGTGCCAGCAGAGGGGGAGTGAGCAATCAGCCCCAGCATTTT. Residues: CASRGGVSNQPQHF.

This sequence joins TRBV2 and TRBJ2-4; a possible D gene is TRBD1 (6 bases). The CDR3 contains 14 residues. Germline lookup yields CDR1 SNHLY and CDR2 FYNNEI. With 3 bases removed from V and 6 bases from J, the gap between germline ends came to 12 bases. The CDR3 coding sequence is TGTGCCAGCAGTGACCCAGGGGTTCTAAACATTCAGTACTTC. Amino acid sequence: CASSDPGVLNIQYF.

This chain connects TRBV5-6 to TRBJ1-1; 7 bases match TRBD1. This CDR3 comprises 15 residues. The germline CDR1 and CDR2 sequences are SGHDT and YYEEEE. Trimming removed 3 bases from V and 2 bases from J; junction bases left unmatched: 7. As DNA, the CDR3 is TGTGCCAGCAGCTGGACAGGTAAATTAAACACTGAAGCTTTCTTT. This codes for CASSWTGKLNTEAFF. Full variable domain (remainder filled in from reference TRBV5-6 and TRBJ1-1): DAGVTQSPTHLIKTRGQQVTLRCSPKSGHDTVSWYQQALGQGPQFIFQYYEEEERQRGNFPDRFSGHQFPNYSSELNVNALLLGDSALYLCASSWTGKLNTEAFFGQGTRLTVV.